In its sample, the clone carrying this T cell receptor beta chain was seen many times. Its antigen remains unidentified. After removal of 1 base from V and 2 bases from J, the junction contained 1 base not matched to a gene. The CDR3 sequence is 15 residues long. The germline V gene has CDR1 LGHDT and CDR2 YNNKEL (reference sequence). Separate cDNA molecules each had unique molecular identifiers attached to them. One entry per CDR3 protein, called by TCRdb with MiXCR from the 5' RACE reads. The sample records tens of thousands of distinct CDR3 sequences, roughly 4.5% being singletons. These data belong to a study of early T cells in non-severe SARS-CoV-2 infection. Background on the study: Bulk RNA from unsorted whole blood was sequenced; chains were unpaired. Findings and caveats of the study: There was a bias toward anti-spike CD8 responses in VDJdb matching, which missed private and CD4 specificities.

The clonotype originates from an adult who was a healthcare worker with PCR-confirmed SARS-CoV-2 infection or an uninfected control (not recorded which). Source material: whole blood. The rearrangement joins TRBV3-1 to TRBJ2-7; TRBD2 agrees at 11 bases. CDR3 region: CASSQGLAGTYEQYF. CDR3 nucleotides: TGTGCCAGCAGCCAAGGACTAGCGGGGACCTACGAGCAGTACTTC.